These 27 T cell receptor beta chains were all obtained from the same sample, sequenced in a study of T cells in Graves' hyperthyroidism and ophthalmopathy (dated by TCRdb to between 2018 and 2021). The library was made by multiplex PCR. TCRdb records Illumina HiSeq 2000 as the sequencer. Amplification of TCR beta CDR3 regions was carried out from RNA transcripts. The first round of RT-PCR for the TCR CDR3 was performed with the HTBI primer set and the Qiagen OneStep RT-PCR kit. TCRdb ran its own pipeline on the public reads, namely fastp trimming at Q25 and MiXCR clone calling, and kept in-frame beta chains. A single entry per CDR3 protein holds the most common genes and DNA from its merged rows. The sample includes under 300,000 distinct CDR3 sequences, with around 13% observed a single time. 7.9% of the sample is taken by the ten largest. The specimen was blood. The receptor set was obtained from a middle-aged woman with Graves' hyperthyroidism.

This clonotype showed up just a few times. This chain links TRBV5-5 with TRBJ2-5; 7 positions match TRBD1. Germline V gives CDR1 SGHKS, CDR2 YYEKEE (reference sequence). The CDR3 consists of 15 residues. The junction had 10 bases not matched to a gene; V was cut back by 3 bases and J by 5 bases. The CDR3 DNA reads TGTGCCAGCAGCTCATATTTTACAGGGGAGGAGACCCAGTACTTC. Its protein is CASSSYFTGEETQYF.

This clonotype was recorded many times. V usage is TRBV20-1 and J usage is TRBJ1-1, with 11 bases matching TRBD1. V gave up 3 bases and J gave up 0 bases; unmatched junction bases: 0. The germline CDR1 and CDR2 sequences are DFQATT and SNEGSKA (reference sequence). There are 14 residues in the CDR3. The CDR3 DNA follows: TGCAGTGCTAGGGACAGGGGGCTGAACACTGAAGCTTTCTTT. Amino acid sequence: CSARDRGLNTEAFF.

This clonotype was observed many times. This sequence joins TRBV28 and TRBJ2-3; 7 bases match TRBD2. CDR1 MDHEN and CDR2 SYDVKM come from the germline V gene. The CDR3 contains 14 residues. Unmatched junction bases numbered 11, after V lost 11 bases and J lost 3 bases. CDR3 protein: CAANPGGGTDTQYF. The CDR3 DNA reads TGTGCCGCGAACCCGGGGGGAGGTACAGATACGCAGTATTTT.

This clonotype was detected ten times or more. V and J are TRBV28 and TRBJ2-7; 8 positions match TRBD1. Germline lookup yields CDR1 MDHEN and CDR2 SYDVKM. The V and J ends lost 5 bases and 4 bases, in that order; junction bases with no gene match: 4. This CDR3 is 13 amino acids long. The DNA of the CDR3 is TGTGCCAGCAGTCCAGGGGGCGTGTACGAGCAGTACTTC. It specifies CASSPGGVYEQYF.

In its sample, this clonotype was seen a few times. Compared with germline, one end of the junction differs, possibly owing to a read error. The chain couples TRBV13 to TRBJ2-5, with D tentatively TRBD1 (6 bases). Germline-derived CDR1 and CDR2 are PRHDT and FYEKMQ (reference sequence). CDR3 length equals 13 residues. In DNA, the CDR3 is TGTGCCAGCAGCATAGGGGGTCCCGAGACCCAGTACTTC. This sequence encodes CASSIGGPETQYF.

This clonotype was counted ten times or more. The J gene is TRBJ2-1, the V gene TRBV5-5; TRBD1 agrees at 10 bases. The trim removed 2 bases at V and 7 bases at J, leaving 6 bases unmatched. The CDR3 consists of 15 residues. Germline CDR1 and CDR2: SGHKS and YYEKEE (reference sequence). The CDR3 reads CASSFSDRGGNEQFF. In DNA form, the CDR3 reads TGTGCCAGCAGCTTCTCGGACAGGGGGGGAAATGAGCAGTTCTTC.

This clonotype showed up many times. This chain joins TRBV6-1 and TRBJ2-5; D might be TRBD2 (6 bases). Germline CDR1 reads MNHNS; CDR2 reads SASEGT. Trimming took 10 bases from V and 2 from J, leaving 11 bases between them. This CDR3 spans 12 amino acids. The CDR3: CATLAPQETQYF. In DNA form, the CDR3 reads TGTGCCACCCTAGCGCCTCAAGAGACCCAGTACTTC.

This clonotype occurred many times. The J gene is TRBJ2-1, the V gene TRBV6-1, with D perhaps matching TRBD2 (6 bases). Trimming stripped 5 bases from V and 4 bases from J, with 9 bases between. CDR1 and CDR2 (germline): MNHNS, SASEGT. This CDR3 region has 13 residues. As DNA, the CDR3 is TGTGCCAGCAGTTTCCTAGCGTACAATGAGCAGTTCTTC. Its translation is CASSFLAYNEQFF.

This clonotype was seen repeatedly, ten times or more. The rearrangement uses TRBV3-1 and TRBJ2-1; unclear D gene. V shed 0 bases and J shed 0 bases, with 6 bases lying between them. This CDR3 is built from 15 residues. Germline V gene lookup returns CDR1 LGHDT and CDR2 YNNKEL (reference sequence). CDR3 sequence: CASSQERPSYNEQFF. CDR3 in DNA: TGTGCCAGCAGCCAAGAGCGGCCCTCCTACAATGAGCAGTTCTTC.

The CDR3 DNA sequence: TGTGCCAGCAGTTTGCCTCGGGGGGGGCATGGCTACACCTTC. It encodes CASSLPRGGHGYTF. J is TRBJ1-2 and V is TRBV28, with D perhaps matching TRBD1 (6 bases). Germline V lookup: CDR1 MDHEN, CDR2 SYDVKM. Trimming removed 3 bases from V and 6 bases from J, with 14 bases in between. The CDR3 contains 14 residues.

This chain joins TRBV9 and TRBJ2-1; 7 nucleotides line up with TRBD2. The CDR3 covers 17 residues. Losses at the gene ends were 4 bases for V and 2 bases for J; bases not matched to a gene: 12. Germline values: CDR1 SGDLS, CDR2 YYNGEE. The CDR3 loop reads CASSSLGSGYTYNEQFF. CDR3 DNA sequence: TGTGCCAGCAGCTCTCTGGGTAGCGGGTATACCTACAATGAGCAGTTCTTC.

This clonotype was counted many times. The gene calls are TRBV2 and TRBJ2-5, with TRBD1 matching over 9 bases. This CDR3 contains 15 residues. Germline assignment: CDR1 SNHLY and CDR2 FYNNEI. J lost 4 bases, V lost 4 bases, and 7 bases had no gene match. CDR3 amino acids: CASSGQGGIRETQYF. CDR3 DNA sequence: TGTGCCAGCAGTGGACAGGGGGGGATACGAGAGACCCAGTACTTC.

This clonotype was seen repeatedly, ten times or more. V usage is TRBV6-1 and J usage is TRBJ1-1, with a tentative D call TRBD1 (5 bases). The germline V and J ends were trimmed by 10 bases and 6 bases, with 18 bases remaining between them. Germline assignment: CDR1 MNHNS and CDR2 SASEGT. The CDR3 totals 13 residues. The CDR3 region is CANPRGSYPEAFF. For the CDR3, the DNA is TGTGCCAATCCTCGGGGGTCTTACCCTGAAGCTTTCTTT.

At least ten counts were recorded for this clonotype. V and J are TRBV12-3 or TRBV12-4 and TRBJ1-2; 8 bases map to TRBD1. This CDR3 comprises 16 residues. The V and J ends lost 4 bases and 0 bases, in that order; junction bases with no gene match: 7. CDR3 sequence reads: CASSSDRVTSNYGYTF. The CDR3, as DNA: TGTGCCAGCAGTTCGGACAGGGTAACTTCTAACTATGGCTACACCTTC.

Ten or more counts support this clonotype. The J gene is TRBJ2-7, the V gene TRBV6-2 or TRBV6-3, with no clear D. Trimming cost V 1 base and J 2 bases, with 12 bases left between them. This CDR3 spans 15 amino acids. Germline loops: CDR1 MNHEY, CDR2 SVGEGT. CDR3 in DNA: TGTGCCAGCAGTTACTTTGCGGCAGTACCCTACGAGCAGTACTTC. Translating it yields CASSYFAAVPYEQYF.

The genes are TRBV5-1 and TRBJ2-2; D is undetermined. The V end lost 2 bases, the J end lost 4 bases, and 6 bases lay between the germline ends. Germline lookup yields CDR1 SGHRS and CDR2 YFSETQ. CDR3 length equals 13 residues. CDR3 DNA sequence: TGCGCCAGCAGCTTCCAGTCCACCGGGGAGCTGTTTTTT. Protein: CASSFQSTGELFF.

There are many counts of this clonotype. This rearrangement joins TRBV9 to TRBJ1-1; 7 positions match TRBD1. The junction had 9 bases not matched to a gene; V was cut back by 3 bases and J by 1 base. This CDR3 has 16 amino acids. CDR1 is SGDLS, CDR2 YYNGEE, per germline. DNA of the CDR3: TGTGCCAGCAGCGCCTTCACCGGGACAGCGAACACTGAAGCTTTCTTT. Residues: CASSAFTGTANTEAFF.

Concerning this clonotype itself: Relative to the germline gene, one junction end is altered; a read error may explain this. CDR3 residues: CASTLDRMNTEAFF. CDR3 bases: TGTGCCAGCACCTTGGACAGGATGAACACTGAAGCTTTCTTT. This chain uses TRBV5-4 with TRBJ1-1, with 7 bases aligning to TRBD1. The CDR3 loop spans 14 amino acids. Germline V gene data show CDR1 as SGHNT and CDR2 as YYREEE (reference sequence).

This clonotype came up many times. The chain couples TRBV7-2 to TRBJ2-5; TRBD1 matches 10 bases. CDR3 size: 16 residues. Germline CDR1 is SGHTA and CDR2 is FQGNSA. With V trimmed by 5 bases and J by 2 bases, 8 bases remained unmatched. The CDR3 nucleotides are TGTGCCAGCAGCCAAGGGACAGGGGAAGGTCAAGAGACCCAGTACTTC. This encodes CASSQGTGEGQETQYF.

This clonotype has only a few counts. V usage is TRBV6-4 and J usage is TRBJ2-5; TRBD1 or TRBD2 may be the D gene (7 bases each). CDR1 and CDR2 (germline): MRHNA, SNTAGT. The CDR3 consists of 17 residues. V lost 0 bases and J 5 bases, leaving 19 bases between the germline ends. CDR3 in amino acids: CASSDSRPTRGGETQYF. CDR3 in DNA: TGTGCCAGCAGTGACTCCCGCCCGACCAGGGGGGGGGAGACCCAGTACTTC.

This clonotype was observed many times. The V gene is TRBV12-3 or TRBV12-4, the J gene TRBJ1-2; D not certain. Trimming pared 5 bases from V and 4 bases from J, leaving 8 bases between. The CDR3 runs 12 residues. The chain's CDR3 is CASSPHSYGYTF. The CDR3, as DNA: TGTGCCAGCAGTCCCCACAGCTATGGCTACACCTTC.

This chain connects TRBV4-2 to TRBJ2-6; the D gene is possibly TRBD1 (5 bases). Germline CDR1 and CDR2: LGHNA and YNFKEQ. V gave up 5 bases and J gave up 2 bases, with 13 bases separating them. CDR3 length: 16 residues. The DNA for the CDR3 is TGTGCCAGCAGCTCCAGTACAGGTACTGGGGCCAACGTCCTGACTTTC. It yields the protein CASSSSTGTGANVLTF.

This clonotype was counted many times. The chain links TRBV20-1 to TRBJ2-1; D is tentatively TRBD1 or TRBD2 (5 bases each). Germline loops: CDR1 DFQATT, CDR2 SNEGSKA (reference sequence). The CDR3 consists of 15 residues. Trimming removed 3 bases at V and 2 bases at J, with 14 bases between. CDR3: CSASYDSGTYNEQFF. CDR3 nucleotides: TGCAGTGCTAGTTACGACAGCGGAACCTACAATGAGCAGTTCTTC.

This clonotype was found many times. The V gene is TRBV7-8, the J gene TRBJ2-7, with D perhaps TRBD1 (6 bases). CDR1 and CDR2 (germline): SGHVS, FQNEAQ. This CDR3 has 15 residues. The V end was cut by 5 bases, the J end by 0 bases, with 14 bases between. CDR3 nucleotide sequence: TGTGCCAGCAGCCTCTCGACAGGTCCCTCCTACGAGCAGTACTTC. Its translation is CASSLSTGPSYEQYF.

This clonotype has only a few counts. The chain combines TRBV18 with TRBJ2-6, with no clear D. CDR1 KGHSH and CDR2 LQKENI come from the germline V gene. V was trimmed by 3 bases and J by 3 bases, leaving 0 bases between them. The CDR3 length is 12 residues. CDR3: CASSPGANVLTF. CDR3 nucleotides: TGTGCCAGCTCACCTGGGGCCAACGTCCTGACTTTC.

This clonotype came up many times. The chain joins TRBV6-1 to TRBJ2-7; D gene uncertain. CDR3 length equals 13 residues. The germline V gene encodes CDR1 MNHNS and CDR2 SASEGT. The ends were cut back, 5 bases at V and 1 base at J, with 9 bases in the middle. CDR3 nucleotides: TGTGCCAGCAGTTACTCGGAGTCCTACGAGCAGTACTTC. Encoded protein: CASSYSESYEQYF.

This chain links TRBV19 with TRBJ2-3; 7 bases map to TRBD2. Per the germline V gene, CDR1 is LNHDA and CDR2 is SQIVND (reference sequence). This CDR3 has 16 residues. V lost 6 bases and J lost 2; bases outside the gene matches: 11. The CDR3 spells CASRRDYRIDTDTQYF. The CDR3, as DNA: TGTGCCAGTAGACGGGACTACCGAATTGACACAGATACGCAGTATTTT.